This T cell receptor (beta chain) was sequenced in a study of T cells expressing NK-cell markers. As for the study in general: Underlying the TCR beta repertoires were sorted CD3+CD56+NKG2C+, CD3+CD56+NKG2C- and CD3+CD56-NKG2C+ T cells.

Germline V gene lookup returns CDR1 SQVTM and CDR2 ANQGSEA. CDR3 length equals 15 residues. TCRdb re-called the 5' RACE reads; one entry per CDR3 protein, DNA not given. The sample yields 350,000 to 400,000 distinct CDR3 sequences, of which the top ten take up about 11%. The specimen was blood T cells: a sorted CD56 or NKG2C T cell subset, CD4+ or CD8+ T cells, or bulk PBMC T cells (not recorded which). This receptor was obtained from a woman in her forties or fifties in good health. This sequence joins TRBV29-1 and TRBJ2-1; the D call from TCRdb, TRBD1, cannot be confirmed without DNA. The CDR3 here is CSVEVHRGGIGEQFF.